The clone carrying this T cell receptor (beta chain) showed up just a few times. The data belong to a study of blood T cell repertoires in COVID-19. Looking at the study overall: PBMCs, B-cell-depleted T cells, or T cells were the source of the cDNA or gDNA that made up the material.

As processed by the authors: Researchers report that nucleated cell counts were estimated from reference gene primer amplification. Assay used: immunoSEQ multiplex PCR; TCRdb lists only in-frame clones, some missing. For V, J and clone size, that table is used; D and trimming come from the DNA. The data contain roughly 69,000 clones, 80% to 90% of them singletons. The sample comprised PBMCs or T cells enriched from blood (not recorded which). The receptor comes from a woman in her thirties or forties with acute COVID-19.

CDR3 bases: TGCGCCAGCAGCTTGTCGGGACAATCCAATGAAAAACTGTTTTTT. This sequence encodes CASSLSGQSNEKLFF. V and J are TRBV5-1 and TRBJ1-4; possibly TRBD1 for D (6 bases). V gave up 1 base and J gave up 5 bases, with 12 bases separating them. The CDR3 sequence is 15 residues long. Germline CDR1 SGHRS, CDR2 YFSETQ.